The count of the clone carrying this T cell receptor (beta chain) is one. Its antigen is unknown. This sample was included in a study of blood T cells in healthy people across ages. About the study: Per every two T cells, about one barcoded beta molecule was captured by template switching. Points from the study as a whole: A roughly linear fall in TCR beta diversity per million T cells was seen with increasing age. More naive CD4+ cells and higher diversity marked long-lived donors relative to aged donors.

Together with a sample-barcoded 5' primer, a J-beta primer mix was included in a second PCR lasting about 7 to 12 cycles. Researchers report that a template-switch adaptor with 12 random nucleotides tagged each cDNA molecule. TCRdb analysed the 5' RACE reads with MiXCR anew, one entry per CDR3 protein. Found here are 1.5 million to 2 million distinct CDR3 sequences, around 35% of them singletons; the top ten hold 10% to 12%. The CDR3 totals 17 residues. Germline CDR1 is SEHNR and CDR2 is FQNEAQ (reference sequence). V shed 1 base and J shed 8 bases, with 20 bases lying between them. This receptor was taken from a woman younger than 45 in good health. The V gene is TRBV7-9, the J gene TRBJ1-4, with D hard to call. Material: blood. The chain's CDR3 is CASSLVRGLERREKLFF. The CDR3 DNA reads TGTGCCAGCAGCTTAGTTCGGGGATTGGAGCGTCGGGAAAAACTGTTTTTT.